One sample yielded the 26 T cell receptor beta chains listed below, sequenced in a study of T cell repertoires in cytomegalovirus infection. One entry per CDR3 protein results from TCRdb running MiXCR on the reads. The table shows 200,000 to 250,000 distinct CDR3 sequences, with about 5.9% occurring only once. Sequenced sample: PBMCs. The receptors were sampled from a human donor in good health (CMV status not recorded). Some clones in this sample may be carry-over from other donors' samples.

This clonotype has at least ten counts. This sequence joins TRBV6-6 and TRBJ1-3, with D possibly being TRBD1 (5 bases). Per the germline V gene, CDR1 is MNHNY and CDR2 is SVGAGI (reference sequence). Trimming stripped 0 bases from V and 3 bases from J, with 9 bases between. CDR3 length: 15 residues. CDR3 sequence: CASSYSPGSGNTIYF. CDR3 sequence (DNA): TGTGCCAGCAGTTACTCGCCAGGGAGTGGAAACACCATATATTTT.

The CDR3 DNA reads as TGCAGCGTTAAGTCCTCATTAACTAACTATGGCTACACCTTC. This gives the protein CSVKSSLTNYGYTF. The rearrangement links TRBV29-1 to TRBJ1-2; the D is unclear. The V and J ends lost 5 bases and 0 bases respectively, with 13 bases between them. CDR1 is SQVTM and CDR2 is ANQGSEA in the germline V gene. The length of the CDR3 is 14 residues.

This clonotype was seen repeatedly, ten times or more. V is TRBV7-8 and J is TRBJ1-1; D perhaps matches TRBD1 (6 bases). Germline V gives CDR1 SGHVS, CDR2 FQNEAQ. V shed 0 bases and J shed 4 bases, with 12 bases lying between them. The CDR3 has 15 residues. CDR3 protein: CASSLAEQGSTEAFF. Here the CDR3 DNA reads TGTGCCAGCAGCTTAGCTGAACAGGGTAGCACTGAAGCTTTCTTT.

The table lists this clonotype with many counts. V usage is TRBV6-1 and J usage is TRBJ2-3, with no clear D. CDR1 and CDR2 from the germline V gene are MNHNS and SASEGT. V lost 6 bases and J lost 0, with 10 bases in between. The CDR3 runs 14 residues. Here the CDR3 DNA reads TGTGCCAGCAGACGTGGTTCCAGCACAGATACGCAGTATTTT. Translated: CASRRGSSTDTQYF.

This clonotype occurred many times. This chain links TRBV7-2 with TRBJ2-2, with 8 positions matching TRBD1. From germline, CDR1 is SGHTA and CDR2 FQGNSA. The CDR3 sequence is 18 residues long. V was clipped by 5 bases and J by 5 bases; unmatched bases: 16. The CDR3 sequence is CASSPPGGRGRGTGELFF. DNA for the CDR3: TGTGCCAGCAGCCCGCCCGGAGGCAGGGGGCGTGGGACCGGGGAGCTGTTTTTT.

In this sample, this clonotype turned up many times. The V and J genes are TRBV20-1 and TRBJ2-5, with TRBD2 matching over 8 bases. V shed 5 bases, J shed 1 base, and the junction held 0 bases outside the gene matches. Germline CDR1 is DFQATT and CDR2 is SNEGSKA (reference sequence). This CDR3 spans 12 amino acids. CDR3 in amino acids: CSARGGQETQYF. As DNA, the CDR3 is TGCAGTGCTCGGGGGGGCCAAGAGACCCAGTACTTC.

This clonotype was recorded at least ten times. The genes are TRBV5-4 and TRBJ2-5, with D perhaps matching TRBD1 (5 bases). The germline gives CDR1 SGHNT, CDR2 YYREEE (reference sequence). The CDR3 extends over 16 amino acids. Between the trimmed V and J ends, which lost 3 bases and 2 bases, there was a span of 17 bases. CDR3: CASSSPGRVGQETQYF. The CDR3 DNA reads TGTGCCAGCAGCTCCCCGGGCAGGGTAGGGCAAGAGACCCAGTACTTC. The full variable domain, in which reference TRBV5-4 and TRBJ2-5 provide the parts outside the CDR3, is ETGVTQSPTHLIKTRGQQVTLRCSSQSGHNTVSWYQQALGQGPQFIFQYYREEENGRGNFPPRFSGLQFPNYSSELNVNALELDDSALYLCASSSPGRVGQETQYFGPGTRLLVL.

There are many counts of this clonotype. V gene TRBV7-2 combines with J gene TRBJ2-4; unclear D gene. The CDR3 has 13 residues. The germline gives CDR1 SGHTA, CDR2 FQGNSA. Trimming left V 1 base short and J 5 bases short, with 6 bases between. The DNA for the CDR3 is TGTGCCAGCAGCTTAGACAGAGAAAACATTCAGTACTTC. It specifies CASSLDRENIQYF. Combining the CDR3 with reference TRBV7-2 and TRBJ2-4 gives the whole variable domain GAGVSQSPSNKVTEKGKDVELRCDPISGHTALYWYRQSLGQGLEFLIYFQGNSAPDKSGLPSDRFSAERTGGSVSTLTIQRTQQEDSAVYLCASSLDRENIQYFGAGTRLSVL.

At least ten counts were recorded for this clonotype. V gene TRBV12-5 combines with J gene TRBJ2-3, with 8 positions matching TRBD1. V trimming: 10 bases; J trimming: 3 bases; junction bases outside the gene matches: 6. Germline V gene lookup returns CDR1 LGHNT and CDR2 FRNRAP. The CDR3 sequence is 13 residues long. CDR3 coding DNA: TGTGCTACTCGACAGGGGAGGACAGATACGCAGTATTTT. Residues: CATRQGRTDTQYF. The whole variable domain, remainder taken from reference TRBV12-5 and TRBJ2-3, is DARVTQTPRHKVTEMGQEVTMRCQPILGHNTVFWYRQTMMQGLELLAYFRNRAPLDDSGMPKDRFSAEMPDATLATLKIQPSEPRDSAVYFCATRQGRTDTQYFGPGTRLTVL.

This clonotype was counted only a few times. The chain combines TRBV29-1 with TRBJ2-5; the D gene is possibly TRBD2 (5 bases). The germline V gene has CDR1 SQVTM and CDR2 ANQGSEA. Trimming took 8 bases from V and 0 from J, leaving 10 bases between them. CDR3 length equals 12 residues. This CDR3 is CSLTGDQETQYF. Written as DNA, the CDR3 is TGCAGCTTAACCGGGGACCAAGAGACCCAGTACTTC. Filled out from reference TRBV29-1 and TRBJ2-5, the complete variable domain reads SAVISQKPSRDICQRGTSLTIQCQVDSQVTMMFWYRQQPGQSLTLIATANQGSEATYESGFVIDKFPISRPNLTFSTLTVSNMSPEDSSIYLCSLTGDQETQYFGPGTRLLVL.

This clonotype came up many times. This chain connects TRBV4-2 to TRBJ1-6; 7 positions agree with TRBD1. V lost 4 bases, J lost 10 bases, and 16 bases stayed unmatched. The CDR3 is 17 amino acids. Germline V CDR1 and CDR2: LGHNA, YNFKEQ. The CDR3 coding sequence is TGTGCCAGCAGCCCCACAGGGCTTGTAGGGGGCAGATCACCCCTCCACTTT. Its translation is CASSPTGLVGGRSPLHF.

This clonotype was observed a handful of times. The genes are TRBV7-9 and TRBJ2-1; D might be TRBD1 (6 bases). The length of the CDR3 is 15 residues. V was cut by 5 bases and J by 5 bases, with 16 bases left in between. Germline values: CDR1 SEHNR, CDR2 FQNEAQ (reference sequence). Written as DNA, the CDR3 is TGTGCCAGCAGCCTTCCGGGACACCAACACAATGAGCAGTTCTTC. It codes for CASSLPGHQHNEQFF.

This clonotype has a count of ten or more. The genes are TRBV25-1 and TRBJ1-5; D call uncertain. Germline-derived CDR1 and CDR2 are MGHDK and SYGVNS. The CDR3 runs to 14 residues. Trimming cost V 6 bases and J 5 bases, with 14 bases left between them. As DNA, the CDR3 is TGTGCCAGCAGGGGAGACTTAGCGGATCAGCCCCAGCATTTT. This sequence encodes CASRGDLADQPQHF.

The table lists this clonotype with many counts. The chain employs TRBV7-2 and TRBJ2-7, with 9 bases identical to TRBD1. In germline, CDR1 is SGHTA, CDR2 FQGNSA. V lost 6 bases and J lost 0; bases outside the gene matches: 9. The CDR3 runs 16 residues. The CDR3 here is CASSFPGTGSSYEQYF. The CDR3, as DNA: TGTGCCAGCAGTTTCCCCGGGACAGGGAGCTCCTACGAGCAGTACTTC.

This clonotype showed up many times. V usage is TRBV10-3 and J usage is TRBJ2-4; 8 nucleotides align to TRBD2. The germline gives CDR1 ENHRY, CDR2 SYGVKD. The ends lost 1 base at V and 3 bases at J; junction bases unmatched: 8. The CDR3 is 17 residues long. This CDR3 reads CAISEFSGGRDKNIQYF. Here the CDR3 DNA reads TGTGCCATCAGTGAGTTCAGCGGGGGCAGAGACAAAAACATTCAGTACTTC.

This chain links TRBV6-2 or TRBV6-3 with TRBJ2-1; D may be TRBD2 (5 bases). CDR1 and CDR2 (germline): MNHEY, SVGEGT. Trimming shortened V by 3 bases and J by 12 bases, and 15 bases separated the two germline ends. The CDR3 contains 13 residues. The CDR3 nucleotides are TGTGCCAGCAGTTATGGGATTTACGAGGGGCAGTTCTTC. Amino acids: CASSYGIYEGQFF.

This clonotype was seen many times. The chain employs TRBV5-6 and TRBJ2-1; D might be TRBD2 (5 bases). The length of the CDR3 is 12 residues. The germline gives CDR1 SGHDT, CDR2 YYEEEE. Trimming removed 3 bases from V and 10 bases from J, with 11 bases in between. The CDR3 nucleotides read TGTGCCAGCAGCTGGAGTCGGGGAGAGCAGTTCTTC. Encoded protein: CASSWSRGEQFF.

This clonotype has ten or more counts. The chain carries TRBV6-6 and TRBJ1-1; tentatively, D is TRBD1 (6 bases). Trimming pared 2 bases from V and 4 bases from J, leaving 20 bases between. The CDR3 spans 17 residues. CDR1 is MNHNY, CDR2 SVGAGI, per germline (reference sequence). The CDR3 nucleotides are TGTGCCAGCAGTTACGGGACTGGGGGGCGCGGGGGCACTGAAGCTTTCTTT. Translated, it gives CASSYGTGGRGGTEAFF.

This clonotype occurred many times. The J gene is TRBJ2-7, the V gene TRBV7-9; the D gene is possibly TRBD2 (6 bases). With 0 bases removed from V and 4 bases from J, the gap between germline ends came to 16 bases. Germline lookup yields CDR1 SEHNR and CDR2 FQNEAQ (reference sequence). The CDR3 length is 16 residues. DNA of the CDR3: TGTGCCAGCAGCTTAGCGATGGCAGGTGGGGGGTACGAGCAGTACTTC. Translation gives CASSLAMAGGGYEQYF.

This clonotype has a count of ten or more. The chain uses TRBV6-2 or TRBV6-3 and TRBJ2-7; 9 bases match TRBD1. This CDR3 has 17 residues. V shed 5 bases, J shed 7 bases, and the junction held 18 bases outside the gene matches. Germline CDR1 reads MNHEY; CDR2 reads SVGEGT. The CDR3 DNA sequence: TGTGCCAGCAGTCGAGTAACAGGGGGCCGAATCTTGAGGGAGCAGTACTTC. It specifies CASSRVTGGRILREQYF.

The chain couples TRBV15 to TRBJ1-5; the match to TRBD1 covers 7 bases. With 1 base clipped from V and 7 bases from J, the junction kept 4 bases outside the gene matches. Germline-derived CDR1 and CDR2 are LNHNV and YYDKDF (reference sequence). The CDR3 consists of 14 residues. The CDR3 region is CATSRGQGVQPQHF. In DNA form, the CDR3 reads TGTGCCACCAGCAGAGGACAGGGAGTGCAGCCCCAGCATTTT.

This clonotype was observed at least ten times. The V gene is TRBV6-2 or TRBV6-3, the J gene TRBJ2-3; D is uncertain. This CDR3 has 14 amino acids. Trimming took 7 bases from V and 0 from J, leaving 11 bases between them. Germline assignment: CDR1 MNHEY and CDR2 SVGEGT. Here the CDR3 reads CASKTPGSTDTQYF. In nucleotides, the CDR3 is TGTGCCAGCAAAACTCCGGGTAGCACAGATACGCAGTATTTT.

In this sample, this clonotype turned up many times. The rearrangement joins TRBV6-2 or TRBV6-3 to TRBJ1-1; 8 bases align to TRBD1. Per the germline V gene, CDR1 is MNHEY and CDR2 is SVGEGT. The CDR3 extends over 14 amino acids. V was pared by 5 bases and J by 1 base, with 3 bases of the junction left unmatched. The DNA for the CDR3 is TGTGCCAGCAGTGTACAGGGGGGGAACACTGAAGCTTTCTTT. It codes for CASSVQGGNTEAFF.

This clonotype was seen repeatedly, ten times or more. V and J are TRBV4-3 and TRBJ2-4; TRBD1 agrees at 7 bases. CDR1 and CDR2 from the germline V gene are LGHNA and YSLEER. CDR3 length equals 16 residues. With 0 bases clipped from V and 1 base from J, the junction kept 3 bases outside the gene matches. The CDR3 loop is CASSQDEGAAKNIQYF. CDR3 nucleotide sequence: TGCGCCAGCAGCCAAGATGAGGGGGCGGCCAAAAACATTCAGTACTTC.

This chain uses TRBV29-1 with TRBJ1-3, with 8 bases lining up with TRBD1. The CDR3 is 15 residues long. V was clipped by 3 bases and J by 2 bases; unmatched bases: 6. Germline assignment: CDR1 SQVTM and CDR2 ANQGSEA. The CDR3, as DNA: TGCAGCGTTGAGTTTGGCAGGGGGCCTGGAAACACCATATATTTT. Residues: CSVEFGRGPGNTIYF.

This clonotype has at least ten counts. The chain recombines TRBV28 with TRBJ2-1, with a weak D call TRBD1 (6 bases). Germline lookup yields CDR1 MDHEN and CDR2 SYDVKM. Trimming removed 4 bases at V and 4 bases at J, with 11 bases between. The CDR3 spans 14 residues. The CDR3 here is CASSSAGTYNEQFF. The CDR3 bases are TGTGCCAGCAGTTCCGCCGGGACATACAATGAGCAGTTCTTC. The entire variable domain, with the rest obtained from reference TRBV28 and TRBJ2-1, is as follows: DVKVTQSSRYLVKRTGEKVFLECVQDMDHENMFWYRQDPGLGLRLIYFSYDVKMKEKGDIPEGYSVSREKKERFSLILESASTNQTSMYLCASSSAGTYNEQFFGPGTRLTVL.